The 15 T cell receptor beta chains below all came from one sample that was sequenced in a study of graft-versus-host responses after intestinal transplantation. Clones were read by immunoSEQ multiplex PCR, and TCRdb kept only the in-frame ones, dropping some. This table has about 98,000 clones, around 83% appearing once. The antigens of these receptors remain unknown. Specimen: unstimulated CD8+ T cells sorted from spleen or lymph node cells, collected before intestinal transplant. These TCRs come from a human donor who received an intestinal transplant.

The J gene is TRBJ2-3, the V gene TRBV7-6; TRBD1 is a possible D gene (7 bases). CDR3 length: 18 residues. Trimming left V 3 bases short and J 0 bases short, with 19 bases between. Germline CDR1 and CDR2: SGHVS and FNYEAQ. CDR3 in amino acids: CASSFPPKQGTSTDTQYF. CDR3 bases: TGTGCCAGCAGCTTTCCCCCAAAACAGGGGACTAGCACAGATACGCAGTATTTT. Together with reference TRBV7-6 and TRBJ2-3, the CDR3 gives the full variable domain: GAGVSQSPRYKVTKRGQDVALRCDPISGHVSLYWYRQALGQGPEFLTYFNYEAQQDKSGLPNDRFSAERPEGSISTLTIQRTEQRDSAMYRCASSFPPKQGTSTDTQYFGPGTRLTVL.

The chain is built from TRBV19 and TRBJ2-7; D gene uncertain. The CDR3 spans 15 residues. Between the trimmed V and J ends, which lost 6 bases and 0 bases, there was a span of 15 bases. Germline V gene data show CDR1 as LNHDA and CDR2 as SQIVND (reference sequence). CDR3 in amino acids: CASSKSALSSYEQYF. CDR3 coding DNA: TGTGCCAGTAGCAAAAGCGCGTTAAGCTCCTACGAGCAGTACTTC.

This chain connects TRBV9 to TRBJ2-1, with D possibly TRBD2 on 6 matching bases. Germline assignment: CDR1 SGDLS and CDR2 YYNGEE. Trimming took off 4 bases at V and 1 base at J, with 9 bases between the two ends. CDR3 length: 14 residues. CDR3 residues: CASSPGLSYNEQFF. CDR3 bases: TGTGCCAGCAGCCCTGGACTATCCTACAATGAGCAGTTCTTC.

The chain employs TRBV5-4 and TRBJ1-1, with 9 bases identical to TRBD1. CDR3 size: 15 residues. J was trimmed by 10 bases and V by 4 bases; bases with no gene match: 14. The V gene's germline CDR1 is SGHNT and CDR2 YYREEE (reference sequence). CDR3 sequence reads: CASSGPGQGLDRAFF. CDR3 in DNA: TGTGCCAGCAGCGGACCGGGACAGGGATTGGATCGAGCTTTCTTT.

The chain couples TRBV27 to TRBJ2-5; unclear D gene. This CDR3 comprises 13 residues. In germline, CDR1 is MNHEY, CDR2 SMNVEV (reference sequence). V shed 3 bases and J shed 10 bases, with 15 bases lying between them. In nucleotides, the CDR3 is TGTGCCAGCAGTTTGACCCCCCGTGTGGGCCAGTACTTC. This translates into CASSLTPRVGQYF.

CDR3 in DNA: TGTGCCATCAGTGAGGCGGCGGGGGGGGCCTACAATGAGCAGTTCTTC. It specifies CAISEAAGGAYNEQFF. The chain employs TRBV10-3 and TRBJ2-1, with 9 positions matching TRBD2. The trim removed 2 bases at V and 2 bases at J, leaving 4 bases unmatched. Germline CDR1 is ENHRY and CDR2 is SYGVKD. The CDR3 sequence is 16 residues long.

The CDR3 region has the DNA TGTGCCAGCAGCCTCGGGACAGGGCTATTAGGGGACACTGAAGCTTTCTTT. Translating gives CASSLGTGLLGDTEAFF. V usage is TRBV2 and J usage is TRBJ1-1; TRBD1 aligns across 9 bases. The CDR3 is 17 amino acids. Germline V gives CDR1 SNHLY, CDR2 FYNNEI. V lost 6 bases to trimming and J lost 3 bases; unmatched junction nucleotides: 14.

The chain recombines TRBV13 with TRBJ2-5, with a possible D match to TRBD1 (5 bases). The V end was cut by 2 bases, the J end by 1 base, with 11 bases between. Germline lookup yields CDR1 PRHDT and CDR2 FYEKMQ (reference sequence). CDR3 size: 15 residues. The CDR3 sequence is CASSLLRQTQETQYF. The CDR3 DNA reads TGTGCCAGCAGCTTACTTCGACAGACCCAAGAGACCCAGTACTTC. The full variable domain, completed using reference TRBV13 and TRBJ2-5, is AAGVIQSPRHLIKEKRETATLKCYPIPRHDTVYWYQQGPGQDPQFLISFYEKMQSDKGSIPDRFSAQQFSDYHSELNMSSLELGDSALYFCASSLLRQTQETQYFGPGTRLLVL.

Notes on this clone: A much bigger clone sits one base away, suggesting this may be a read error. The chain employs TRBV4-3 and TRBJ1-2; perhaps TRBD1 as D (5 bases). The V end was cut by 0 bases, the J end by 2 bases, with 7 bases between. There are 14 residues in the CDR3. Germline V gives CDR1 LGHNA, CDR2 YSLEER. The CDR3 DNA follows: TGCGCCAGCAGCCAAGAGGAGGGGAACTATGGCTACACCTTC. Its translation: CASSQEEGNYGYTF.

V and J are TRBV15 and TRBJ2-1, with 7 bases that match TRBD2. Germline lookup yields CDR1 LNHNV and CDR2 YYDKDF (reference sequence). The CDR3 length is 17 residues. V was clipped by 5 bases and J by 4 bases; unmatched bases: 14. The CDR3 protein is CATSVKRDLPFYNEQFF. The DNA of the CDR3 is TGTGCCACCAGCGTCAAGCGGGACTTACCCTTTTACAATGAGCAGTTCTTC. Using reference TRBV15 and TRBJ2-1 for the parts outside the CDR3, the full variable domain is DAMVIQNPRYQVTQFGKPVTLSCSQTLNHNVMYWYQQKSSQAPKLLFHYYDKDFNNEADTPDNFQSRRPNTSFCFLDIRSPGLGDTAMYLCATSVKRDLPFYNEQFFGPGTRLTVL.

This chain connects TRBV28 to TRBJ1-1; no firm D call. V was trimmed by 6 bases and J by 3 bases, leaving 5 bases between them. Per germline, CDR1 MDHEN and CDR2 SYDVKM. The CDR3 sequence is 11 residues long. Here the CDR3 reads CASRWYTEAFF. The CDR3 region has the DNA TGTGCCAGCAGATGGTACACTGAAGCTTTCTTT.

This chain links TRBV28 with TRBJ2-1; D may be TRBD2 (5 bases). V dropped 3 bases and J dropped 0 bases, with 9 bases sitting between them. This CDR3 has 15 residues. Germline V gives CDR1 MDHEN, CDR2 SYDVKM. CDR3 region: CASSLVSGSYNEQFF. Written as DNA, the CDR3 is TGTGCCAGCAGTTTGGTCAGCGGCTCCTACAATGAGCAGTTCTTC.

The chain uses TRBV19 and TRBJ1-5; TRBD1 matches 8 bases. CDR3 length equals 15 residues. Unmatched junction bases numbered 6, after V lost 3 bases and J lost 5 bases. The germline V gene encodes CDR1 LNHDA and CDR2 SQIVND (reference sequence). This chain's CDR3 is CASSIGTGPYQPQHF. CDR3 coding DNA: TGTGCCAGTAGTATTGGGACAGGTCCCTATCAGCCCCAGCATTTT.

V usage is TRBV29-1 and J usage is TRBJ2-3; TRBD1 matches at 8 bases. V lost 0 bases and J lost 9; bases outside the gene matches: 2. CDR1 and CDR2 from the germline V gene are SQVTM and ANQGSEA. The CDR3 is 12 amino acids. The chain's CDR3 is CSVEDRGRTQYF. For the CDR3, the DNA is TGCAGCGTTGAAGACAGGGGGCGCACGCAGTATTTT.

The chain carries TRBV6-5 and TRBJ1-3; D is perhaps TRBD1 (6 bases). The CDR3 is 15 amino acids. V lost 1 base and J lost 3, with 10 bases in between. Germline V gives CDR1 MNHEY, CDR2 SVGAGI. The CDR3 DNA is TGTGCCAGCAGTTACTGGCAGGGGCATGGAAACACCATATATTTT. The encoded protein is CASSYWQGHGNTIYF.